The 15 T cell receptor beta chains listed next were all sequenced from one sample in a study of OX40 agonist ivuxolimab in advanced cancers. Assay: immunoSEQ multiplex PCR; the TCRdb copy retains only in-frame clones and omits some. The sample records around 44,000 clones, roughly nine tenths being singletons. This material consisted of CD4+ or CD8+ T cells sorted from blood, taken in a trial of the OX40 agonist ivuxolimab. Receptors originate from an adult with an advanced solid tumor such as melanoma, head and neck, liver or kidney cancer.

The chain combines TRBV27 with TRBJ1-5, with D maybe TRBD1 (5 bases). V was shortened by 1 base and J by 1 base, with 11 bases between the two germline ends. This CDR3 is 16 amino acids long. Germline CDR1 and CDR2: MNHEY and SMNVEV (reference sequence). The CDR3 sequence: CASSLWSGRSNQPQHF. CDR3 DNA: TGTGCCAGCAGTTTATGGTCAGGGAGGAGCAATCAGCCCCAGCATTTT.

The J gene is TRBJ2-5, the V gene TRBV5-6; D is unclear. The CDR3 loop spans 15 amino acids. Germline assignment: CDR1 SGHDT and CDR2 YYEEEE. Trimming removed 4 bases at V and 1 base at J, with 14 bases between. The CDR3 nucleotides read TGTGCCAGCAGCCCGCCATCGACGGTCCAAGAGACCCAGTACTTC. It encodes CASSPPSTVQETQYF.

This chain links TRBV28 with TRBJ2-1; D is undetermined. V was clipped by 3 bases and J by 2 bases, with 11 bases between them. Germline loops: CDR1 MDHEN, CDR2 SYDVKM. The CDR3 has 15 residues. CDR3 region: CASSFDGVPYNEQFF. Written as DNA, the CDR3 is TGTGCCAGCAGTTTTGATGGGGTCCCCTACAATGAGCAGTTCTTC.

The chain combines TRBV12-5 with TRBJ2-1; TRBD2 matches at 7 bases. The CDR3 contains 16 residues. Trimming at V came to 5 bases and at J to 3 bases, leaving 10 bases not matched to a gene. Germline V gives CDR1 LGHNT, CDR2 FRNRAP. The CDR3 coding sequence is TGTGCTAGTGGTGCCCGGGGGGACCCTCTCTACAATGAGCAGTTCTTC. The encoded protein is CASGARGDPLYNEQFF.

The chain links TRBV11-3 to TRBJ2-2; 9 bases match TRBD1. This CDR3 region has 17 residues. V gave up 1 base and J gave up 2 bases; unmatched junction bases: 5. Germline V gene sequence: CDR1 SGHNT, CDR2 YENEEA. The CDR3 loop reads CASSLGQDRGNTGELFF. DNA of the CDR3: TGTGCCAGCAGCTTAGGACAGGACAGGGGAAACACCGGGGAGCTGTTTTTT.

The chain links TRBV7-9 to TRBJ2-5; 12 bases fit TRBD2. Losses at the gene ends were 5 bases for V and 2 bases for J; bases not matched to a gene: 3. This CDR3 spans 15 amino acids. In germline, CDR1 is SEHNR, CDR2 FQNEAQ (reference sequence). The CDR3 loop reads CASSQTSGGQETQYF. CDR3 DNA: TGTGCCAGCAGCCAGACTAGCGGGGGACAAGAGACCCAGTACTTC.

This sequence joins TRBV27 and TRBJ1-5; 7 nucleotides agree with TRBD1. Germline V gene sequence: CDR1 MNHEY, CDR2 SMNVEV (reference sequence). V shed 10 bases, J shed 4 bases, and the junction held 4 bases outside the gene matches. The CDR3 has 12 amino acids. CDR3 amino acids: CATRGGNQPQHF. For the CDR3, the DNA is TGTGCCACCAGGGGGGGTAATCAGCCCCAGCATTTT.

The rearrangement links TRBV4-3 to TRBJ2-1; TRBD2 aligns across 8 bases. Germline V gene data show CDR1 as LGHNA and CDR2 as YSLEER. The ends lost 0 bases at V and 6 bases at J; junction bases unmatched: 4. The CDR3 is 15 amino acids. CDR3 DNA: TGCGCCAGCAGCCAAGATAGGCTAGCGGGCAATGAGCAGTTCTTC. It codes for CASSQDRLAGNEQFF.

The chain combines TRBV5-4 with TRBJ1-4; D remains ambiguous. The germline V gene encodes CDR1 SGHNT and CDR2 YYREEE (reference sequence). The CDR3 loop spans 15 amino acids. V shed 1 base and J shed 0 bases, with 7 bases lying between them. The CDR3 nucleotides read TGTGCCAGCAGCTTGTATTTGTCAACTAATGAAAAACTGTTTTTT. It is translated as CASSLYLSTNEKLFF.

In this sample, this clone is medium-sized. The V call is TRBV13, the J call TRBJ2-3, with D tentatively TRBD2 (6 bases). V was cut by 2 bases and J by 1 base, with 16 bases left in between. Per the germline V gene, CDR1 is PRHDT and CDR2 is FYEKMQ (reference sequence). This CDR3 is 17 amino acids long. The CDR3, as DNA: TGTGCCAGCAGCTTACGAGGTGGGGAGCGGGGCACAGATACGCAGTATTTT. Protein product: CASSLRGGERGTDTQYF.

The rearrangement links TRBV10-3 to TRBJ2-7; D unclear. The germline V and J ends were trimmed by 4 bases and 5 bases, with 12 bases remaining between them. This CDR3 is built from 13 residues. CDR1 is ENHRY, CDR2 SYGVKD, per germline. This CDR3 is CAISVPGLDEQYF. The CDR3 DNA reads TGTGCCATCAGTGTACCGGGTCTTGACGAGCAGTACTTC.

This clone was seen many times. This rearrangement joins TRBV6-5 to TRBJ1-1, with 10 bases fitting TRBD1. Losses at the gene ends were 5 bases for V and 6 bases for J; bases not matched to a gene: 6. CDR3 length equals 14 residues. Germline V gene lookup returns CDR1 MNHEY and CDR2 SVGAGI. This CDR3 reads CASSGGQGWAEAFF. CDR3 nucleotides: TGTGCCAGCAGTGGGGGACAGGGGTGGGCTGAAGCTTTCTTT.

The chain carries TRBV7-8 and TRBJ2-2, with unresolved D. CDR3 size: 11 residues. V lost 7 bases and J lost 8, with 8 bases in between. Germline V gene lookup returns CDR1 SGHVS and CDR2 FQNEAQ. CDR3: CASKSMGELFF. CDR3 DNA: TGTGCCAGCAAGTCGATGGGGGAGCTGTTTTTT.

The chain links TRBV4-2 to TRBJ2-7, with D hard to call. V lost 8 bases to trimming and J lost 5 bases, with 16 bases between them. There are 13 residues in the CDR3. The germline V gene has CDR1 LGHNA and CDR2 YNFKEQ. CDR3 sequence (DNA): TGTGCCAGCGCCCTGGGTCCGTCTAACGAGCAGTACTTC. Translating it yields CASALGPSNEQYF.

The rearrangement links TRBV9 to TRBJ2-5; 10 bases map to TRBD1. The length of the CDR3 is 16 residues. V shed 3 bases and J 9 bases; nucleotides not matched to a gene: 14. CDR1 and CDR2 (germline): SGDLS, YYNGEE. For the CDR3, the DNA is TGTGCCAGCAGCGCCGGGACAGGGGATACCGTTTGGGCCCAGTACTTC. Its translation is CASSAGTGDTVWAQYF. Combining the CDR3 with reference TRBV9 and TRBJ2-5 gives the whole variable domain DSGVTQTPKHLITATGQRVTLRCSPRSGDLSVYWYQQSLDQGLQFLIQYYNGEERAKGNILERFSAQQFPDLHSELNLSSLELGDSALYFCASSAGTGDTVWAQYFGPGTRLLVL.